Presented here are 5 T cell receptor beta chains from one specimen sequenced in a study of neurological immune-mediated disorders (dated by TCRdb to 2018 to 2020). Libraries were prepared through 5' RACE. TCRdb shows the sequencer as Illumina HiSeq 2500. TCRdb trimmed public reads at Q25 via fastp, called clones via MiXCR and kept in-frame beta chains. For every CDR3 protein sequence, its rows merge into one entry that carries the most common genes and DNA. The sample profile shows tens of thousands of distinct CDR3 sequences; over 4.5% of them were found once. The ten biggest clones cover 1.3% to 1.5% of the sample. Sequenced material: CD4+ T cells from blood. The receptors were gathered from a woman under 30 with multiple sclerosis.

This clonotype has a handful of counts. This may arise from a read error, as a much more abundant clone is one base away. V gene TRBV6-4 combines with J gene TRBJ2-3; 9 bases line up with TRBD2. The CDR3 runs 16 residues. Germline V lookup: CDR1 MRHNA, CDR2 SNTAGT. As DNA, the CDR3 is TGTGCCAGCAGTCGAAATGGCGGGGGGGCCGCAGATATGCAGTATTTT. This codes for CASSRNGGGAADMQYF.

This clonotype was seen many times. The genes are TRBV28 and TRBJ2-5; 10 nucleotides line up with TRBD2. The CDR3 covers 16 residues. The J segment lost 2 bases and the V segment lost 3 bases, leaving 6 bases of the junction unmatched. In germline, CDR1 is MDHEN, CDR2 SYDVKM. CDR3 sequence (DNA): TGTGCCAGCAGTTTGACGTCTAGCGGGGGTCAAGAGACCCAGTACTTC. Amino acids: CASSLTSSGGQETQYF.

This clonotype occurred many times. This chain links TRBV5-1 with TRBJ2-5; the match to TRBD2 covers 11 bases. The CDR3 is 16 amino acids. V lost 0 bases and J lost 5; bases outside the gene matches: 6. Germline V gives CDR1 SGHRS, CDR2 YFSETQ. CDR3 residues: CASSLAPSGRIETQYF. The CDR3 coding sequence is TGCGCCAGCAGCTTGGCCCCTAGCGGGAGGATCGAGACCCAGTACTTC.

This clonotype was counted a few times. This rearrangement joins TRBV5-1 to TRBJ2-1; D is possibly TRBD2 (6 bases). V lost 0 bases and J 7 bases, leaving 20 bases between the germline ends. CDR3 length equals 17 residues. CDR1 SGHRS and CDR2 YFSETQ come from the germline V gene. The DNA for the CDR3 is TGCGCCAGCAGCTTGGTAATCGGCGGGGACCTTATGAATGAGCAGTTCTTC. The encoded protein is CASSLVIGGDLMNEQFF.

V gene TRBV5-1 combines with J gene TRBJ1-1; D is undetermined. The ends were cut back, 0 bases at V and 1 base at J, with 10 bases in the middle. The CDR3 extends over 15 amino acids. Germline V gene data show CDR1 as SGHRS and CDR2 as YFSETQ. The DNA for the CDR3 is TGCGCCAGCAGCTTGGCTCCACATCCGAACACTGAAGCTTTCTTT. Residues: CASSLAPHPNTEAFF. The complete variable domain, with remaining parts taken from reference TRBV5-1 and TRBJ1-1, reads KAGVTQTPRYLIKTRGQQVTLSCSPISGHRSVSWYQQTPGQGLQFLFEYFSETQRNKGNFPGRFSGRQFSNSRSEMNVSTLELGDSALYLCASSLAPHPNTEAFFGQGTRLTVV.